This TCR beta chain was sequenced during a study of a mutant IDH1 vaccine in newly diagnosed glioma. CDR1 is SNHLY, CDR2 FYNNEI, per germline. The CDR3 sequence is 15 residues long. The V gene lost 1 base and the J gene lost 3 bases, with 10 bases spanning the gap. A word on this clone: What it recognizes is unknown.

Repertoires were generated with immunoSEQ multiplex PCR, while TCRdb's copy carries only in-frame clones and drops some. The repertoire holds fewer than 35,000 clones, around 81% seen once, with 29% in the top ten. Time point here: week 47, end of study. In the vaccine, a single dose held 300 ug of the mutant IDH1 20-mer peptide, along with topical imiquimod. This material consisted of PBMCs, taken from a glioma patient whose treatment included an IDH1 peptide vaccine. This sequence was found in a man younger than 45 with glioma. The V gene is TRBV2, the J gene TRBJ2-1, with D uncertain. The DNA for the CDR3 is TGTGCCAGCAGTGAAGGACTGGACCTCTACAATGAGCAGTTCTTC. Protein: CASSEGLDLYNEQFF.